This T cell receptor beta chain was obtained from a study of T cell responses to AZD1222 COVID-19 vaccine. This CDR3 is 14 amino acids long. Germline assignment: CDR1 SGHNT and CDR2 YENEEA. The V end was cut by 3 bases, the J end by 0 bases, with 8 bases between. The assay was immunoSEQ multiplex PCR, and TCRdb's table has in-frame clones only and misses some. The table lists 120,000 or so clones, approximately 80% of them singletons. The chain combines TRBV11-3 with TRBJ1-1; possible D gene TRBD1, 6 bases. The input for sequencing was peripheral blood, taken 28 days after the second AZD1222 dose. This TCR was recovered from an adult who received the AZD1222 COVID-19 vaccine. Here the CDR3 reads CASSFSGVNTEAFF. The CDR3 coding sequence is TGTGCCAGCAGCTTCTCAGGGGTGAACACTGAAGCTTTCTTT.